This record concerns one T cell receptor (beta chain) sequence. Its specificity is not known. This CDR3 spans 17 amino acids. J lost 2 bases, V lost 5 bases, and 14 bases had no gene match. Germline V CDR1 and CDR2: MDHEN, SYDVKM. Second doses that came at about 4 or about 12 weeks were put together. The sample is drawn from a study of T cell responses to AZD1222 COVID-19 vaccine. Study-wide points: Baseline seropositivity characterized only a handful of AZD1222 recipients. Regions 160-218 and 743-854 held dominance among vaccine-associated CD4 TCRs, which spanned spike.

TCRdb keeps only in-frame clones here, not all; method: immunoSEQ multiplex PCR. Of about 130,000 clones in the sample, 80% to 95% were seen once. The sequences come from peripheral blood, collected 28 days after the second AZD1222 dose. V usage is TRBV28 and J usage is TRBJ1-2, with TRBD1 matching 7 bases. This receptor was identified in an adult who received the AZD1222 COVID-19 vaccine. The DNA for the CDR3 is TGTGCCAGCAGTAACCAACGGGACAGCGCCTTAAACTATGGCTACACCTTC. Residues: CASSNQRDSALNYGYTF.